A selection of T cell receptor beta chains follows, all from one sample in a study of OX40 agonist ivuxolimab in advanced cancers. Sequencing was performed with immunoSEQ multiplex PCR; in TCRdb, only in-frame clones are kept and a portion is missing. This sample has about 69,000 clones, with around 90% found just once. The sequencing here drew on CD4+ or CD8+ T cells sorted from blood, taken in a trial of the OX40 agonist ivuxolimab. The receptor source for this set is an adult with an advanced solid tumor such as melanoma, head and neck, liver or kidney cancer. Each CDR3 is given with its conserved first and last residue.

TRBV10-2	TRBJ1-2	CASSGGVLSNYGYTF
TRBV4-3	TRBJ1-2	CASSQDLARGSNYGYTF
TRBV5-1	TRBJ2-7	CASSDYKDRSREQYF
TRBV4-1	TRBJ2-1	CASSQAPASGYEQFF
TRBV7-2	TRBJ2-7	CASSFEVPEQYF
TRBV6-5	TRBJ2-7	CASSYSLAGPYEQYF
TRBV29-1	TRBJ2-7	CSARTDEQYF
TRBV28	TRBJ2-6	CASSLVAGRSGANVLTF
TRBV29-1	TRBJ2-1	CSVVDWAALSYNEQFF
TRBV9	TRBJ2-5	CASSVPRLMTGWKTQYF
TRBV10-2	TRBJ2-3	CASSESVWDADTDTQYF
TRBV11-2	TRBJ2-1	CASSLGTGVDEQFF
TRBV27	TRBJ1-1	CASSLLRGNTEAFF
TRBV5-1	TRBJ2-5	CASTDFRTGVGETQYF
TRBV28	TRBJ2-7	CATEGAGKSSYEQYF
TRBV11-2	TRBJ2-7	CASSRTGVGYYEQYF
TRBV7-2	TRBJ2-5	CASSLVGTGSGTQYF
TRBV2	TRBJ2-5	CASSYTGQETQYF
TRBV4-1	TRBJ1-5	CASSQDPFQPQHF
TRBV28	TRBJ1-2	CASTVPGQGARVNGYTF
TRBV4-3	TRBJ2-2	CASSQGTTNTGELFF
TRBV3-2	TRBJ1-1	CASSLAFF
TRBV28	TRBJ2-3	CASISSPGTVSTDTQYF
TRBV4-2	TRBJ2-7	CASSVISGGLYEQYF
TRBV4-2	TRBJ1-3	CATGRDTGNTIYF
TRBV6-6	TRBJ2-2	CASSSWGETGELFF
TRBV14	TRBJ2-1	CASSQWRGPYNEQFF
TRBV6-1	TRBJ2-3	CASGRISTDTQYF
TRBV7-8	TRBJ2-2	CASSSPGELFF
TRBV7-9	TRBJ1-4	CASSLVPNEKLFF
TRBV6-6	TRBJ2-7	CASSTRRFEPYEQYF
TRBV7-2	TRBJ1-5	CASSSQGKQPQHF
TRBV7-8	TRBJ2-1	CASSLAGTGNEQFF
TRBV6-5	TRBJ2-7	CASSDFGAYEQYF
TRBV5-1	TRBJ1-1	CASRSTPRTGSGTEAFF
TRBV2	TRBJ2-5	CASSAAGGKETQYF
TRBV6-6	TRBJ2-7	CASSYKTGGFYEQYF
TRBV7-9	TRBJ2-7	CASSPPQARTYEQYF
TRBV7-2	TRBJ2-5	CASSPPGRKETQYF
TRBV7-2	TRBJ1-5	CASSRTGTGVDQPQHF
TRBV7-9	TRBJ1-6	CASSLALASPLHF
TRBV7-2	TRBJ2-5	CASSLNHPGPKYF
TRBV6-1	TRBJ1-2	CASTPPGYTF
TRBV15	TRBJ2-2	CATRLAGSLTGELFF
TRBV6-5	TRBJ2-5	CASNGGREPLAQYF
TRBV7-2	TRBJ1-6	CASSLLTQGQAPLHF
TRBV6-5	TRBJ1-4	CASRDGATNEKLFF
TRBV30	TRBJ1-4	CAWSGASGHNNEKLFF
TRBV11-3	TRBJ2-5	CASSPGSRAGKETQYF
TRBV6-6	TRBJ2-1	CASILSTSGGHNEQFF
TRBV7-2	TRBJ2-5	CASSLYSTGTQETQYF
TRBV5-1	TRBJ2-2	CASSFGTSGTGELFF
TRBV28	TRBJ2-3	CASSSRRGTSTDTQYF